A selection of T cell receptor beta chains follows, all from one sample in a study of radiation and T cells in renal cell carcinoma. Data came from immunoSEQ multiplex PCR; TCRdb stores just in-frame clones and leaves some out. The sample yields around 180,000 clones, about 87% seen once. The material sequenced was blood, taken from a patient whose treatment included radiotherapy and nephrectomy. These receptors were taken from a woman in her forties or fifties with renal cell carcinoma. Both conserved end residues are trimmed from each CDR3. A D gene is named only where the DNA matches it firmly.

V gene	D gene	J gene	CDR3 protein
TRBV13	NA	TRBJ2-6	ASSHKGTDYSGANVLT
TRBV6-1	NA	TRBJ1-5	ASCLSNQPQH
TRBV13	NA	TRBJ1-1	ASRYEGRMNTEAF
TRBV6-5	NA	TRBJ2-5	ASSYRGEETQY
TRBV6-5	NA	TRBJ1-2	ASSYTVRDYGYT
TRBV6-1	TRBD1	TRBJ1-4	ASIHRGLGEKLF
TRBV7-9	NA	TRBJ2-1	ASSLYVGGQGEQF
TRBV4-2	NA	TRBJ1-1	ASSPRTGTGWNTEAF
TRBV18	TRBD2	TRBJ2-3	ASSPRVSGGPDTQY
TRBV6-6	NA	TRBJ2-7	ASSYEGINSYEQY
TRBV20-1	NA	TRBJ1-1	SASRAASAF
TRBV19	NA	TRBJ1-5	ASSSLGRGQPQH
TRBV5-4	TRBD1	TRBJ1-2	ASSSPGQGRLNYGYT
TRBV2	NA	TRBJ1-2	ASTPRRAQANYGYT
TRBV25-1	TRBD1	TRBJ1-2	ASSEINRGGYT
TRBV6-5	NA	TRBJ1-3	ASSSRNSGNTIY
TRBV7-2	NA	TRBJ2-7	ASSLRSWRQGYEQY
TRBV2	NA	TRBJ2-5	ASSSQGTIQETQY
TRBV9	NA	TRBJ2-6	ASSYIPAPSGANVLT
TRBV29-1	NA	TRBJ1-3	SVVNWDSGNTIY
TRBV7-2	TRBD1	TRBJ2-7	ASSPRTGGSYEQY
TRBV10-3	NA	TRBJ1-4	AISESQGEKLF
TRBV5-6	TRBD2	TRBJ2-7	ASTRTSVTYEQY
TRBV2	TRBD1	TRBJ2-7	ASSALGQGFYEQY
TRBV2	NA	TRBJ2-1	ASSDAGSYNEQF
TRBV5-1	NA	TRBJ1-1	ASSFALPTEAF
TRBV18	NA	TRBJ2-7	ASSSRVYEQY